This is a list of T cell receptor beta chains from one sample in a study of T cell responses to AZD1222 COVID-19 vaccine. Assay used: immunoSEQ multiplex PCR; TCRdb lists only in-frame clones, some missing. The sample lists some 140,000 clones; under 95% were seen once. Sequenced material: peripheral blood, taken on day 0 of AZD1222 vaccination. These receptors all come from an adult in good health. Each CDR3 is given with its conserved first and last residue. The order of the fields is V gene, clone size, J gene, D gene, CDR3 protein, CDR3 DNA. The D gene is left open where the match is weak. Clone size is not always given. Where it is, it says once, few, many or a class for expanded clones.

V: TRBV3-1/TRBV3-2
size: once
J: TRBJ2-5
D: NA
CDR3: CASSPRVQQETQYF
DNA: TGTGCCAGCAGCCCGAGGGTCCAACAAGAGACCCAGTACTTC

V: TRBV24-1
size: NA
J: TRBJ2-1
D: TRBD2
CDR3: CATSDIASGDYNEQFF
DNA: TGTGCCACCAGTGATATAGCTAGCGGGGACTACAATGAGCAGTTCTTC

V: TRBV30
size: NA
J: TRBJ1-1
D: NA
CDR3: CAWSVEVSSVQAFF
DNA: TGTGCCTGGAGTGTAGAGGTTAGTTCCGTTCAGGCTTTCTTT

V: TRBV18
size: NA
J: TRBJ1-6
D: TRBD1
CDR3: CASSQDRGDNSPLHF
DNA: TGTGCCAGCTCACAGGACAGGGGGGATAATTCACCCCTCCACTTT

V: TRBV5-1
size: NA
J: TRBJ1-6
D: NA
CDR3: CASSGTGSPTYNSPLHF
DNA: TGCGCCAGCAGCGGAACAGGGTCCCCAACCTATAATTCACCCCTCCACTTT

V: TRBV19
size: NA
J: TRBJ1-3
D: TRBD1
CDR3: CASIRTGSTHLSGNTIYF
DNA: TGTGCCAGTATACGGACAGGTTCGACCCACCTCTCTGGAAACACCATATATTTT

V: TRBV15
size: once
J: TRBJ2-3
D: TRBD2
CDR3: CATSRDPAGVGDTQYF
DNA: TGTGCCACCAGCAGAGACCCAGCGGGAGTGGGAGATACGCAGTATTTT

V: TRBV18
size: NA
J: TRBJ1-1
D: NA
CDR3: CASSPGNHGNTEAFF
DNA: TGTGCCAGCTCACCGGGTAACCATGGGAACACTGAAGCTTTCTTT

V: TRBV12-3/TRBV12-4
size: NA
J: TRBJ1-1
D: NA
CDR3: CASSRSGEAFF
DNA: TGTGCCAGCAGCCGGTCGGGCGAAGCTTTCTTT

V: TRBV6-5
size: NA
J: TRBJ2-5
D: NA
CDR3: CASTYGVTQYF
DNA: TGTGCCAGCACCTACGGTGTGACCCAGTACTTC

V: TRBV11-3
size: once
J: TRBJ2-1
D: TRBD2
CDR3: CASSPGGIAGGLDNEQFF
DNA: TGTGCCAGCAGCCCCGGAGGGATAGCGGGAGGATTAGACAATGAGCAGTTCTTC

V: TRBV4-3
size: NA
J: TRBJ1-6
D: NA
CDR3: CASSQRRALGGSPLHF
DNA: TGCGCCAGCAGCCAGCGCCGGGCCCTTGGGGGTTCACCCCTCCACTTT

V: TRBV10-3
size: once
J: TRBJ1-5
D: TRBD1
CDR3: CAIADQGGGNQPQHF
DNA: TGTGCCATCGCGGACCAGGGGGGGGGCAATCAGCCCCAGCATTTT

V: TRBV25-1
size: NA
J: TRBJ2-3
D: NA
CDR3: CASRGGRGTDTQYF
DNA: TGTGCCAGCAGGGGGGGGAGGGGGACAGATACGCAGTATTTT

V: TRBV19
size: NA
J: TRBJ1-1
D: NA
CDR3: CASTGSYTEAFF
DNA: TGTGCCAGTACGGGCAGCTACACTGAAGCTTTCTTT

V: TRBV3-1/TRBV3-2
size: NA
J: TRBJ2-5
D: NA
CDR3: CASSQDTLGTQYF
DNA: TGTGCCAGCAGCCAAGACACCCTCGGGACCCAGTACTTC

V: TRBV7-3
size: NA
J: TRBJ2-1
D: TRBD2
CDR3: CASSPYGRLARGGDEQFF
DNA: TGTGCCAGCAGCCCCTATGGGAGACTAGCGAGGGGCGGGGATGAGCAGTTCTTC

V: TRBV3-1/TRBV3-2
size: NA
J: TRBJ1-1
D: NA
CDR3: CASSQDGRVRGKNTEAFF
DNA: TGTGCCAGCAGCCAAGATGGAAGGGTCAGGGGCAAGAACACTGAAGCTTTCTTT

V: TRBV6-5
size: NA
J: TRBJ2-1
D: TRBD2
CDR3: CASSYSSGIAREQFF
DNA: TGTGCCAGCAGTTATTCAAGCGGGATTGCCCGGGAGCAGTTCTTC

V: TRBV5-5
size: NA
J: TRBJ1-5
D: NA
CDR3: CASSLDQPRGNQPQHF
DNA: TGTGCCAGCAGCTTGGATCAGCCTCGGGGCAATCAGCCCCAGCATTTT

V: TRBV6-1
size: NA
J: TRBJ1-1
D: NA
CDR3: CASSVSWTPITTTEAFF
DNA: TGTGCCAGCAGTGTGAGCTGGACCCCCATAACTACCACTGAAGCTTTCTTT

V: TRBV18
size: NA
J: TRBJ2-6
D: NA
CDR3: CASSRDGSSGANVLTF
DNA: TGTGCCAGCTCACGGGACGGGAGCTCTGGGGCCAACGTCCTGACTTTC

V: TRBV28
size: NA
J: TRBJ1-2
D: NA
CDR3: CATKEDYGYTF
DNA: TGTGCCACCAAAGAGGACTATGGCTACACCTTC

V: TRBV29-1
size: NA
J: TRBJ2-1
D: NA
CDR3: CSVAFGINGEQFF
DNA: TGCAGCGTTGCTTTTGGGATTAACGGTGAGCAGTTCTTC

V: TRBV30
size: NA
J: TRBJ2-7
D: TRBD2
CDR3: CAWSEKTSPYEQYF
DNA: TGTGCCTGGAGTGAGAAGACTAGCCCCTACGAGCAGTACTTC

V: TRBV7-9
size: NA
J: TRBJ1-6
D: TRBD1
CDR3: CASSNRQGANSPLHF
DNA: TGTGCCAGCAGCAACCGACAGGGGGCAAATTCACCCCTCCACTTT

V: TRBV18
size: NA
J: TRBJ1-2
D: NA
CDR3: CASSPGQTYGYTF
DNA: TGTGCCAGCTCACCAGGGCAGACTTATGGCTACACCTTC

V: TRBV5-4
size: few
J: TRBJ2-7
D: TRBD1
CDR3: CASSLSTGREQYF
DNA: TGTGCCAGCAGCTTATCGACAGGGCGCGAGCAGTACTTC

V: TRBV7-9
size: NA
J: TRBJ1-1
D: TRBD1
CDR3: CASSLVGAGGTEAFF
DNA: TGTGCCAGCAGCTTAGTGGGAGCAGGGGGGACTGAAGCTTTCTTT

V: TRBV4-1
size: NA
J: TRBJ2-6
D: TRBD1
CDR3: CASGFPGQGRSGANVLTF
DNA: TGCGCCAGCGGATTCCCGGGACAGGGGCGCTCTGGGGCCAACGTCCTGACTTTC